Shown below are 26 T cell receptor beta chains from a single sample sequenced in a study of tissue T cells after allogeneic stem cell transplantation. Generated by immunoSEQ multiplex PCR, the TCRdb table keeps only in-frame clones and is missing some. This sample has just over 25,000 clones, with about 89% found just once. The sequencing used blood, collected before transplantation. The receptors derive from a male donor aged 60 or over who later had graft-versus-host disease after an allogeneic stem cell transplant.

The chain couples TRBV2 to TRBJ1-2, with D perhaps TRBD1 (6 bases). Deletions cut 0 bases from V and 1 base from J, with 21 bases between. The CDR3 length is 19 residues. Per germline, CDR1 SNHLY and CDR2 FYNNEI. This CDR3 reads CASSEAGGMGQNDNYGYTF. DNA for the CDR3: TGTGCCAGCAGTGAAGCGGGAGGGATGGGACAAAACGATAACTATGGCTACACCTTC.

This clone was recorded once. This chain joins TRBV2 and TRBJ1-3; 9 bases line up with TRBD1. The ends lost 7 bases at V and 4 bases at J; junction bases unmatched: 11. The CDR3 sequence is 16 residues long. Looked up from germline, CDR1 is SNHLY and CDR2 is FYNNEI. The DNA for the CDR3 is TGTGCCAGCACCTTAACTTCACAGGGGGCGGGAAACACCATATATTTT. This sequence encodes CASTLTSQGAGNTIYF.

CDR3 region: CASSVVGTGNTGELFF. CDR3 DNA: TGTGCCAGCAGCGTAGTCGGGACTGGGAACACCGGGGAGCTGTTTTTT. The J gene is TRBJ2-2, the V gene TRBV9; D may be TRBD2 (6 bases). CDR1 and CDR2 (germline): SGDLS, YYNGEE. This CDR3 has 16 residues. Trimming removed 0 bases at V and 1 base at J, with 10 bases between.

The chain combines TRBV19 with TRBJ2-2; the D call may be TRBD1 or TRBD2 (5 bases each). In germline, CDR1 is LNHDA, CDR2 SQIVND (reference sequence). The CDR3 contains 15 residues. Trimming pared 3 bases from V and 5 bases from J, leaving 13 bases between. This chain's CDR3 is CASSISGASTGELFF. DNA for the CDR3: TGTGCCAGTAGTATTTCCGGGGCTAGTACCGGGGAGCTGTTTTTT.

The genes are TRBV2 and TRBJ1-5; perhaps TRBD1 as D (6 bases). The CDR3 sequence is 16 residues long. Trimming shortened V by 4 bases and J by 6 bases, and 19 bases separated the two germline ends. Germline CDR1 SNHLY, CDR2 FYNNEI. Here the CDR3 DNA reads TGTGCCAGCAGTGGCCGGGACACCCGGTTAGGTCAGCCCCAGCATTTT. Its translation: CASSGRDTRLGQPQHF.

The rearrangement uses TRBV3-1 (or the pseudogene TRBV3-2) and TRBJ2-1; TRBD1 agrees at 7 bases. Losses at the gene ends were 6 bases for V and 10 bases for J; bases not matched to a gene: 12. Germline V gene sequence: CDR1 LGHDT, CDR2 YNNKEL (reference sequence). The CDR3 has 14 amino acids. Written as DNA, the CDR3 is TGTGCCAGCAGTCTGAAGCCCCTGGACAGGGAGCAGTTCTTC. This gives the protein CASSLKPLDREQFF.

The V gene is TRBV5-6, the J gene TRBJ2-5, with 10 bases aligning to TRBD2. The CDR3 is 16 residues long. Germline CDR1 reads SGHDT; CDR2 reads YYEEEE. Trimming took 4 bases from V and 7 from J; bases not matched to a gene: 13. CDR3 coding DNA: TGTGCCAGCAGCAGGAAGGGTCTAGCGGGGGCAGGGACCCAGTACTTC. Its translation: CASSRKGLAGAGTQYF.

The chain is built from TRBV6-1 and TRBJ1-3, with a weak D call TRBD1 (6 bases). Trimming took 0 bases from V and 2 from J, leaving 11 bases between them. Germline V CDR1 and CDR2: MNHNS, SASEGT. CDR3 length: 16 amino acids. The CDR3 here is CASSEAGGGTGNTIYF. The CDR3 DNA reads as TGTGCCAGCAGTGAAGCCGGGGGGGGCACTGGAAACACCATATATTTT.

J is TRBJ1-2 and V is TRBV30, with 9 bases lining up with TRBD1. Trimming took 2 bases from V and 2 from J; bases not matched to a gene: 3. Germline CDR1 reads GTSNPN; CDR2 reads SVGIG (reference sequence). The CDR3 covers 14 residues. CDR3 coding DNA: TGTGCCTGGAGTACGGACAGGGGCAACTATGGCTACACCTTC. Its protein product is CAWSTDRGNYGYTF.

Here the CDR3 DNA reads TGTGCCAGCATCAGCGGGGCCAACGTCCTGACTTTC. Residues: CASISGANVLTF. The chain combines TRBV6-5 with TRBJ2-6; no clear D. The CDR3 is 12 residues long. Germline CDR1 is MNHEY and CDR2 is SVGAGI. V was cut by 7 bases and J by 4 bases, with 5 bases left in between.

This rearrangement joins TRBV6-5 to TRBJ1-2, with D uncertain. CDR3 length: 12 amino acids. The V end lost 6 bases, the J end lost 2 bases, and 7 bases lay between the germline ends. From germline, CDR1 is MNHEY and CDR2 SVGAGI. The CDR3 coding sequence is TGTGCCAGCAGACCTAACAACTATGGCTACACCTTC. Its protein is CASRPNNYGYTF.

The chain joins TRBV7-9 to TRBJ1-1, with D unresolved. Trimming pared 5 bases from V and 5 bases from J, leaving 3 bases between. The germline V gene encodes CDR1 SEHNR and CDR2 FQNEAQ (reference sequence). This CDR3 is 10 amino acids long. The CDR3 is CASSKTEAFF. Written as DNA, the CDR3 is TGTGCCAGCAGCAAAACTGAAGCTTTCTTT.

The CDR3 DNA reads TGTGCCAGCAGTGTGGGCCAGACAGGGGAGCAGTACTTC. It is translated as CASSVGQTGEQYF. The J gene is TRBJ2-7, the V gene TRBV2; 7 bases align to TRBD1. From germline, CDR1 is SNHLY and CDR2 FYNNEI. With 4 bases clipped from V and 7 bases from J, the junction kept 7 bases outside the gene matches. There are 13 residues in the CDR3.

V usage is TRBV6-2 or TRBV6-3 and J usage is TRBJ2-3; D uncertain. Germline V lookup: CDR1 MNHEY, CDR2 SVGEGT. There are 14 residues in the CDR3. V gave up 2 bases and J gave up 2 bases, with 8 bases separating them. The CDR3 region is CASSYPGFTDTQYF. The DNA of the CDR3 is TGTGCCAGCAGTTACCCCGGGTTCACAGATACGCAGTATTTT.

The chain has TRBV2 and TRBJ1-2, with a tentative D call TRBD1 (5 bases). Germline values: CDR1 SNHLY, CDR2 FYNNEI. The ends were cut back, 2 bases at V and 3 bases at J, with 7 bases in the middle. There are 13 residues in the CDR3. The CDR3 sequence is CASSEQGDYGYTF. The CDR3 DNA is TGTGCCAGCAGTGAACAGGGTGACTATGGCTACACCTTC.

This clone was seen a few times. One junction end disagrees with the germline gene, perhaps due to a read error. This sequence joins TRBV5-6 and TRBJ2-7; D is uncertain. Germline V gene lookup returns CDR1 SGHDT and CDR2 YYEEEE. The CDR3 sequence is 13 residues long. The CDR3 DNA reads TGTGCCAGCAGCTCCACCGTACGAGGTCACGCCGACTTC. This gives the protein CASSSTVRGHADF.

The rearrangement links TRBV4-2 to TRBJ2-1, with D hard to call. CDR3 length: 17 residues. CDR1 and CDR2 from the germline V gene are LGHNA and YNFKEQ. V lost 0 bases to trimming and J lost 1 base, with 13 bases between them. CDR3 sequence: CASSQDLAFGSYNEQFF. As DNA, the CDR3 is TGTGCCAGCAGCCAAGATCTGGCATTTGGGTCCTACAATGAGCAGTTCTTC.

The CDR3 bases are TGTGCCAGCAGCGTAGCGTTGGACAAACGCACAGATACGCAGTATTTT. This codes for CASSVALDKRTDTQYF. The chain has TRBV9 and TRBJ2-3; possible D gene TRBD1, 5 bases. The CDR3 contains 16 residues. CDR1 and CDR2 (germline): SGDLS, YYNGEE. Trimming pared 0 bases from V and 1 base from J, leaving 12 bases between.

The chain carries TRBV4-2 and TRBJ2-1; TRBD2 matches at 8 bases. The V segment lost 0 bases and the J segment 6 bases; nucleotides outside the gene matches: 10. This CDR3 comprises 17 residues. Germline loops: CDR1 LGHNA, CDR2 YNFKEQ. DNA for the CDR3: TGTGCCAGCAGCCAAGATCTAGCGGGTTTACTTATCAATGAGCAGTTCTTC. Translation: CASSQDLAGLLINEQFF.

As DNA, the CDR3 is TGTGCCAGCAGTACAGAAAGCTATAGCAATCAGCCCCAGCATTTT. Protein sequence: CASSTESYSNQPQHF. The chain carries TRBV2 and TRBJ1-5; D gene uncertain. The CDR3 runs 15 residues. CDR1 SNHLY and CDR2 FYNNEI come from the germline V gene. Trimming left V 5 bases short and J 0 bases short, with 11 bases between.

Note on this clone: Germline and junction disagree at one end, which may indicate a read error. The DNA of the CDR3 is TGTGCCAGCAGCTTGAGAGTATCCTCCAATGAGCAGTTCTTC. Protein product: CASSLRVSSNEQFF. The V call is TRBV5-8, the J call TRBJ2-1; D not resolved. The CDR3 has 14 residues. Germline CDR1 SGHTS, CDR2 YDEGEE.

This clone was found a few times. The V and J genes are TRBV30 and TRBJ2-7, with 14 bases aligning to TRBD2. CDR1 is GTSNPN and CDR2 is SVGIG in the germline V gene (reference sequence). J was trimmed by 8 bases and V by 8 bases; bases with no gene match: 8. The CDR3 totals 13 residues. The chain's CDR3 is CAGRLAGGPKQYF. DNA of the CDR3: TGTGCCGGTCGACTAGCGGGGGGGCCCAAGCAGTACTTC.

V and J are TRBV13 and TRBJ2-7; 9 bases match TRBD2. V lost 2 bases and J lost 0; bases outside the gene matches: 11. The CDR3 consists of 18 residues. Germline assignment: CDR1 PRHDT and CDR2 FYEKMQ (reference sequence). In DNA, the CDR3 is TGTGCCAGCAGCTTAATTTCGGCGGGAGGGCCCAGCTCCTACGAGCAGTACTTC. This codes for CASSLISAGGPSSYEQYF.

The chain is built from TRBV7-7 and TRBJ2-5; 10 nucleotides align to TRBD2. Germline values: CDR1 SSHAT, CDR2 FNYEAQ (reference sequence). This CDR3 has 13 amino acids. Unmatched junction bases numbered 4, after V lost 7 bases and J lost 5 bases. Here the CDR3 reads CASTEAGGETQYF. The CDR3 DNA sequence: TGTGCCAGCACCGAAGCGGGAGGGGAGACCCAGTACTTC.

The chain couples TRBV5-1 to TRBJ2-5, with D perhaps matching TRBD1 (7 bases). This CDR3 is built from 16 residues. Germline lookup yields CDR1 SGHRS and CDR2 YFSETQ. V shed 4 bases and J shed 1 base, with 17 bases lying between them. CDR3 protein: CASSPGAGGLQETQYF. The DNA of the CDR3 is TGCGCCAGCAGCCCGGGGGCAGGGGGGCTCCAAGAGACCCAGTACTTC.

The chain has TRBV6-5 and TRBJ1-6, with TRBD1 matching 10 bases. V shed 5 bases and J 9 bases; nucleotides not matched to a gene: 7. This CDR3 spans 15 amino acids. Germline CDR1 MNHEY, CDR2 SVGAGI. In DNA, the CDR3 is TGTGCCAGCAGTCCGGGACAGGGGTTAGGTTCACCCCTCCACTTT. Its protein product is CASSPGQGLGSPLHF.